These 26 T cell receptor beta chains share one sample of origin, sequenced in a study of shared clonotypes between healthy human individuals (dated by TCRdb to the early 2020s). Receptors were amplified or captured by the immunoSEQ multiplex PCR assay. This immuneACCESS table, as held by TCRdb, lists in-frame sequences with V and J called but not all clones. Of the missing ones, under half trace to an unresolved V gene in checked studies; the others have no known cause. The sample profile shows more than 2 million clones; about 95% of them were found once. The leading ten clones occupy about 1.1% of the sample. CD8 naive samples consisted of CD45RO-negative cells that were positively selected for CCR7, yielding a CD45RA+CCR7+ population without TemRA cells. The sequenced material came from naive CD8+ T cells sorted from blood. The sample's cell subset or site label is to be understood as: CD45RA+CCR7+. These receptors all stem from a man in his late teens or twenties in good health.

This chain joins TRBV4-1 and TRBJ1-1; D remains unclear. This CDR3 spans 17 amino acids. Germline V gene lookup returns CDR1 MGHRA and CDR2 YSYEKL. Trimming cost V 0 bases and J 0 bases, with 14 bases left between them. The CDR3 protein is CASSQERFNSLNTEAFF. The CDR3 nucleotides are TGCGCCAGCAGCCAAGAGAGGTTTAACAGCTTGAACACTGAAGCTTTCTTT.

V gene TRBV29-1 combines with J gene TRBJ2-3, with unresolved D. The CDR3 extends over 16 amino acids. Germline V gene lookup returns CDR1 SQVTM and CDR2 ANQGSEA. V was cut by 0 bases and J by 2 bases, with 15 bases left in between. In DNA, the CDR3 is TGCAGCGTTGAAGATGAGGCTTCTACCTCCACAGATACGCAGTATTTT. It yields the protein CSVEDEASTSTDTQYF.

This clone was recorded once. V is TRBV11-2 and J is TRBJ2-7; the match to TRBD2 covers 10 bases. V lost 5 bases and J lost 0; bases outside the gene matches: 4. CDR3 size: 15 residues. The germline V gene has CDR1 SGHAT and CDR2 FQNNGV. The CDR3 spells CASSPTSGVSYEQYF. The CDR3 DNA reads TGTGCCAGCAGCCCCACTAGCGGGGTCTCCTACGAGCAGTACTTC.

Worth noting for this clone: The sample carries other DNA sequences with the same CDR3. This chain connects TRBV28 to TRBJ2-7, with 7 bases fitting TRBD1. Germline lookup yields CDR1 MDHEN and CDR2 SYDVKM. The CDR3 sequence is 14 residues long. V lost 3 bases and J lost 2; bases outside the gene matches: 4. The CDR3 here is CASSLARGPYEQYF. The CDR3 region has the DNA TGTGCCAGCAGTTTGGCTAGGGGGCCCTACGAGCAGTACTTC.

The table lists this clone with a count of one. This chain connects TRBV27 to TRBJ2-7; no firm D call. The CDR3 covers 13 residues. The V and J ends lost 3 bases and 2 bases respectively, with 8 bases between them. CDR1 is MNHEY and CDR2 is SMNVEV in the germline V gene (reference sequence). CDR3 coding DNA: TGTGCCAGCAGTTTTGGAAAAGCCTACGAGCAGTACTTC. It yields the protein CASSFGKAYEQYF.

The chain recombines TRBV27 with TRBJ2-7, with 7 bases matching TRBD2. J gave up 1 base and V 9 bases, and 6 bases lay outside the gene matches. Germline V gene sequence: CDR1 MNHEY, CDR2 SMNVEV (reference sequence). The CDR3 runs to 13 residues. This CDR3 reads CASTREGSYEQYF. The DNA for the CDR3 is TGTGCCAGTACCAGGGAGGGGTCCTACGAGCAGTACTTC.

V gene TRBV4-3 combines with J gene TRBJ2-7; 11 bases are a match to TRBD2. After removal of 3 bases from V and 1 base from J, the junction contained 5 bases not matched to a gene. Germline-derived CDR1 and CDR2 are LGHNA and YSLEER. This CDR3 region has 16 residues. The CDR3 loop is CASSQSGTSGSYEQYF. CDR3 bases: TGCGCCAGCAGCCAGTCCGGGACTAGCGGATCCTACGAGCAGTACTTC.

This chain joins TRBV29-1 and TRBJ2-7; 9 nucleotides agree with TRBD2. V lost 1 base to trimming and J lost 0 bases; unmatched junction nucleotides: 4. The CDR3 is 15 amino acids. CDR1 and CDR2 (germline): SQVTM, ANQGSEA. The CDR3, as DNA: TGCAGCGTTGAAGGGGGTAGCGGGAGCTCCTACGAGCAGTACTTC. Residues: CSVEGGSGSSYEQYF.

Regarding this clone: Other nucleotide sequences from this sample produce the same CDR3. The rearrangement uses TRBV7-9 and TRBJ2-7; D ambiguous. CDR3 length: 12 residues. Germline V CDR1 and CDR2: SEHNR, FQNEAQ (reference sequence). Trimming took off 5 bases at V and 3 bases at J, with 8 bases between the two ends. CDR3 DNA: TGTGCCAGCAGCCTAGTGTTCTACGAGCAGTACTTC. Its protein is CASSLVFYEQYF.

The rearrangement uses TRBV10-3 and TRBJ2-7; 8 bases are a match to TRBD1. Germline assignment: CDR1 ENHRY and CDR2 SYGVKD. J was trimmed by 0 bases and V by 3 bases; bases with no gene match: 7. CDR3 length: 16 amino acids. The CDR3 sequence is CAISDDRGTSSYEQYF. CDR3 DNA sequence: TGTGCCATCAGTGACGACAGGGGAACGAGCTCCTACGAGCAGTACTTC.

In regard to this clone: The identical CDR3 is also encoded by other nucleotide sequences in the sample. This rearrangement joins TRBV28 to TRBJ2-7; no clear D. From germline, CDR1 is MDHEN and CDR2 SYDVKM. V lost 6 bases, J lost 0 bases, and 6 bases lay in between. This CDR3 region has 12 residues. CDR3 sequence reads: CASSPASYEQYF. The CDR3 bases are TGTGCCAGCAGCCCGGCCTCCTACGAGCAGTACTTC.

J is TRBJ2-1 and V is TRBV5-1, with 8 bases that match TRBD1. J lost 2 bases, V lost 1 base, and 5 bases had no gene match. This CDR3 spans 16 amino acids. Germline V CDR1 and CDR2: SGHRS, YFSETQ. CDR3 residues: CASSLKGQVAYNEQFF. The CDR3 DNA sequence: TGCGCCAGCAGCTTGAAGGGACAGGTCGCCTACAATGAGCAGTTCTTC.

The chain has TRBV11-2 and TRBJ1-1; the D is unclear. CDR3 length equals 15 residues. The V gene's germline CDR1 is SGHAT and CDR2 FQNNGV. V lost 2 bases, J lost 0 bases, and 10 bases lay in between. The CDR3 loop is CASSLQQSVNTEAFF. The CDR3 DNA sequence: TGTGCCAGCAGCTTACAACAGAGCGTGAACACTGAAGCTTTCTTT.

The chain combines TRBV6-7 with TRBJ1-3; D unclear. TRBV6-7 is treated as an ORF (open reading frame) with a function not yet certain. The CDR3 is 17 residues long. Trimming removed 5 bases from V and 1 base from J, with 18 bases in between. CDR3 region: CASSIALGWLSGNTIYF. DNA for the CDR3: TGTGCCAGCAGTATCGCACTCGGGTGGTTGTCTGGAAACACCATATATTTT.

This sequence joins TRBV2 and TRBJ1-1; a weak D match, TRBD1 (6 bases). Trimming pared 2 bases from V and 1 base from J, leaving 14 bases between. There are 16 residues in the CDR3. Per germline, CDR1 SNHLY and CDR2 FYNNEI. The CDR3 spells CASSELAGESNTEAFF. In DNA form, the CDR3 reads TGTGCCAGCAGTGAACTGGCAGGGGAATCGAACACTGAAGCTTTCTTT.

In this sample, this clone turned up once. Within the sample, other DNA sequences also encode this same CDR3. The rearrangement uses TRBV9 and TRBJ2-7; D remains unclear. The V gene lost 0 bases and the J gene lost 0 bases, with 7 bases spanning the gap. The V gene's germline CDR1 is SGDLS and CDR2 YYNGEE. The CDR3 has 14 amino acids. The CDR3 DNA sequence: TGTGCCAGCAGCGTAGAAGCCTCCTCCTACGAGCAGTACTTC. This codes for CASSVEASSYEQYF.

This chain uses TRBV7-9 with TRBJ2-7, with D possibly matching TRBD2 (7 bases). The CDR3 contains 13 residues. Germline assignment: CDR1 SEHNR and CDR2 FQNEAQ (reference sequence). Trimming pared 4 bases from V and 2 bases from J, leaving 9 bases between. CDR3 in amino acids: CASSWEGAYEQYF. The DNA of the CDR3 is TGTGCCAGCAGCTGGGAGGGGGCCTACGAGCAGTACTTC.

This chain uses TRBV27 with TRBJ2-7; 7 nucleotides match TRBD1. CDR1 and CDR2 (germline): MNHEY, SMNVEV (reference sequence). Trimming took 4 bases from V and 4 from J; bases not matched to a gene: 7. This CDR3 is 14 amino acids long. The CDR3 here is CASSWTGSKYEQYF. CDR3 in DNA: TGTGCCAGCAGTTGGACAGGTAGCAAGTACGAGCAGTACTTC.

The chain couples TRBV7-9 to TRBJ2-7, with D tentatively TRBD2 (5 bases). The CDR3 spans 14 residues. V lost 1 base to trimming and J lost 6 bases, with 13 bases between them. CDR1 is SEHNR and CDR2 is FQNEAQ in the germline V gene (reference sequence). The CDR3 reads CASSLGVDGSEQYF. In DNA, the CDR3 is TGTGCCAGCAGCTTAGGGGTAGATGGGAGCGAGCAGTACTTC.

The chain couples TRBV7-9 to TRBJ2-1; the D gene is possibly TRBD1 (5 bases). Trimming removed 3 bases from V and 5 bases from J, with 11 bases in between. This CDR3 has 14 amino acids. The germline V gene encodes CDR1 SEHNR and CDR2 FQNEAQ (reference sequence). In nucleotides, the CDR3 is TGTGCCAGCAGCTTTTTAATACAGGACAATGAGCAGTTCTTC. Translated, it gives CASSFLIQDNEQFF.

The CDR3 region has the DNA TGTGCCAGCAGCCCCGATCCGGGACTAGAAGGGGTGGTTTGGGAGACCCAGTACTTC. Amino acids: CASSPDPGLEGVVWETQYF. The chain couples TRBV7-2 to TRBJ2-5; 8 bases are shared with TRBD2. The CDR3 is 19 amino acids. CDR1 and CDR2 (germline): SGHTA, FQGNSA. V dropped 5 bases and J dropped 5; count of bases not matched to a gene: 22.

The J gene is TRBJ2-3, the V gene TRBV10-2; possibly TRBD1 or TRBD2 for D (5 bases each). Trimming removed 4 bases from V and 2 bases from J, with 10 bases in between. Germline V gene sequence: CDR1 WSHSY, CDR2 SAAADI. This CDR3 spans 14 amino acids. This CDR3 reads CASSGWGITDTQYF. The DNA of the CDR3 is TGCGCCAGCAGTGGGTGGGGGATCACAGATACGCAGTATTTT.

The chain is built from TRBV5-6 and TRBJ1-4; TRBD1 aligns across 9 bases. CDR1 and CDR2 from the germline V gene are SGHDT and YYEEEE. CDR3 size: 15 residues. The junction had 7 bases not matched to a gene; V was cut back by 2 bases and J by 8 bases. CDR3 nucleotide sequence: TGTGCCAGCAGCTTCTCCGGGACAGGGAACGAAAAACTGTTTTTT. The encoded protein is CASSFSGTGNEKLFF.

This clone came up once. The CDR3 region has the DNA TGTGCCAGCAGAGGGATGGGGGATTACGAGCAGTACTTC. Amino acids: CASRGMGDYEQYF. The chain has TRBV27 and TRBJ2-7; D may be TRBD1 or TRBD2 (5 bases each). V lost 6 bases to trimming and J lost 4 bases, with 13 bases between them. The CDR3 consists of 13 residues. The germline CDR1 and CDR2 sequences are MNHEY and SMNVEV (reference sequence).

The DNA for the CDR3 is TGTGCCAGCTCGGGAGGACTGCCTATAGCTAACTATGGCTACACCTTC. It yields the protein CASSGGLPIANYGYTF. The chain links TRBV7-9 to TRBJ1-2; D ambiguous. Per germline, CDR1 SEHNR and CDR2 FQNEAQ (reference sequence). There are 16 residues in the CDR3. V gave up 8 bases and J gave up 0 bases, with 19 bases separating them.

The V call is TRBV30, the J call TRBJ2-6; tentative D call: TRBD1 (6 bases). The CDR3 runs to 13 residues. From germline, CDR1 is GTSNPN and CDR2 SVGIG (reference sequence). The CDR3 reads CAQQGFGANVLTF. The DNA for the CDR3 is TGTGCGCAACAGGGTTTTGGGGCCAACGTCCTGACTTTC.